This T cell receptor beta chain originates from a study of human T cells and chemical hapten exposure. Background on the study: Minor volume differences among pooled libraries chiefly drove per-sample TCR yield variation.

The library tagged each cDNA molecule with unique molecular identifiers. In the authors' methods: Samples contained a median of roughly 99,000 TCRs, with a range of roughly 23,224 to 700,000. A single record per CDR3 protein comes from TCRdb applying MiXCR to the 5' RACE reads. The V and J calls here are based on TCRdb, not the publication. The sample has some 150,000 distinct CDR3 sequences; about 4.3% are singletons. The germline CDR1 and CDR2 sequences are LNHNV and YYDKDF (reference sequence). Trimming cost V 2 bases and J 8 bases; bases outside gene matches: 20. This CDR3 has 20 residues. Unseparated into fractions, whole blood served as the source from which total RNA was extracted. The table lists this clonotype with a few counts.

This TCR came from a female donor in good health. The genes are TRBV15 and TRBJ2-1, with 11 bases that match TRBD2. The CDR3, as DNA: TGTGCCACCAGCAGACCGATTGCCCCACTAGCGGGGGTGCGCGTCCATGAGCAGTTCTTC. This gives the protein CATSRPIAPLAGVRVHEQFF.